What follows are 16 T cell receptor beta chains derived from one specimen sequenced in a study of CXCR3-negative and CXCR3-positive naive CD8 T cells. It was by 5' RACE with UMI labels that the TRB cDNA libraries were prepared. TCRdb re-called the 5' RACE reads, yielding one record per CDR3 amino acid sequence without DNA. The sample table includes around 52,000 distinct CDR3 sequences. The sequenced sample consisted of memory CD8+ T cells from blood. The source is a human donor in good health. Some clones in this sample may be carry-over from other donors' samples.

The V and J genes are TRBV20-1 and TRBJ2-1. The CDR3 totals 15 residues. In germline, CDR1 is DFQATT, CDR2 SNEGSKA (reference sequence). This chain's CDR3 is CSASRLLSSYNEQFF.

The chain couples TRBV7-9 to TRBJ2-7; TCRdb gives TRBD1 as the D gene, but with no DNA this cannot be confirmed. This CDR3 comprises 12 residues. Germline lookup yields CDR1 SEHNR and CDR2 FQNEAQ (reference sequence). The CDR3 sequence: CASSTQGYEQYF.

CDR3 in amino acids: CSVEDQGIGTEAFF. The chain carries TRBV29-1 and TRBJ1-1. Germline V gene lookup returns CDR1 SQVTM and CDR2 ANQGSEA. The length of the CDR3 is 14 residues.

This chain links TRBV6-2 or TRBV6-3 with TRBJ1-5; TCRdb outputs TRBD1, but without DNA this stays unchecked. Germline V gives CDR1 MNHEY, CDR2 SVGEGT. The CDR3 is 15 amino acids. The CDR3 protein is CASSYSPGAGQPQHF.

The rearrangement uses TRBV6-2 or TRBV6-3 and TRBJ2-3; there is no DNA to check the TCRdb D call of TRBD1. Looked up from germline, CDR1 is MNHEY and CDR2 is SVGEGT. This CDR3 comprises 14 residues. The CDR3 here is CASGDRESTDTQYF.

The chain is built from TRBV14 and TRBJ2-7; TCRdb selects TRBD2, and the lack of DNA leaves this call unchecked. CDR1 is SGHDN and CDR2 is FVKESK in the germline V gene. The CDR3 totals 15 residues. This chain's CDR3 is CASSQDQRGYYEQYF.

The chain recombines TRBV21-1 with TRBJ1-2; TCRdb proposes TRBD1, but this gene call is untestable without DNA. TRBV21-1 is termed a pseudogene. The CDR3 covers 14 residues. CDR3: CASSKRPGGYGYTF.

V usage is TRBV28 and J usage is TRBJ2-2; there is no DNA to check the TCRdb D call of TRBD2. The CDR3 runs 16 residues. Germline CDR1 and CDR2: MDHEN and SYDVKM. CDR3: CASSGLLAPLVGELFF.

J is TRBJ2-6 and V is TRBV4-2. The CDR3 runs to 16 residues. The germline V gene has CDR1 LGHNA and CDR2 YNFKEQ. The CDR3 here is CASSQDKSSGANVLTF.

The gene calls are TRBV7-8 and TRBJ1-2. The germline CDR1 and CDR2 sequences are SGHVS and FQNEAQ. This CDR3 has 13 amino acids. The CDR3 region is CASGTGLSYGYTF.

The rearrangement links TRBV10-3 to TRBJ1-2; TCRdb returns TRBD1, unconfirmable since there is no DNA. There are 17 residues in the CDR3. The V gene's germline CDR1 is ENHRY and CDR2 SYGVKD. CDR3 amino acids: CAISEGETGVFNYGYTF.

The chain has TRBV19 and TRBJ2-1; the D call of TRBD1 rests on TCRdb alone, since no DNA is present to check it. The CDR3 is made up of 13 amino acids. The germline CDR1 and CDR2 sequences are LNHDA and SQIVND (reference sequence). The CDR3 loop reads CASRRRGKNEQFF. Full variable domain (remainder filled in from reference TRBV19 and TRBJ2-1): DGGITQSPKYLFRKEGQNVTLSCEQNLNHDAMYWYRQDPGQGLRLIYYSQIVNDFQKGDIAEGYSVSREKKESFPLTVTSAQKNPTAFYLCASRRRGKNEQFFGPGTRLTVL.

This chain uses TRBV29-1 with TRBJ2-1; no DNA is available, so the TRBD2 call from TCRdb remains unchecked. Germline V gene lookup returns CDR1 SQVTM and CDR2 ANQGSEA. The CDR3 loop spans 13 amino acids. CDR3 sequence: CSVVLASIYEQFF.

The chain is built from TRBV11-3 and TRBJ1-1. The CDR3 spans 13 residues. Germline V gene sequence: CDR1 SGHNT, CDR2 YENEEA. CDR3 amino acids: CASSLEGETEAFF.

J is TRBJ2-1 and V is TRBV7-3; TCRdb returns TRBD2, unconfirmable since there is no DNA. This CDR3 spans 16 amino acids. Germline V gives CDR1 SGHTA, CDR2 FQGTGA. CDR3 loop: CASSSDGGGGLNEQFF.

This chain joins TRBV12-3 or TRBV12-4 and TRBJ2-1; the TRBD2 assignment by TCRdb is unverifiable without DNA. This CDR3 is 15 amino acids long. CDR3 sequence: CASSPTSGGVNEQFF.